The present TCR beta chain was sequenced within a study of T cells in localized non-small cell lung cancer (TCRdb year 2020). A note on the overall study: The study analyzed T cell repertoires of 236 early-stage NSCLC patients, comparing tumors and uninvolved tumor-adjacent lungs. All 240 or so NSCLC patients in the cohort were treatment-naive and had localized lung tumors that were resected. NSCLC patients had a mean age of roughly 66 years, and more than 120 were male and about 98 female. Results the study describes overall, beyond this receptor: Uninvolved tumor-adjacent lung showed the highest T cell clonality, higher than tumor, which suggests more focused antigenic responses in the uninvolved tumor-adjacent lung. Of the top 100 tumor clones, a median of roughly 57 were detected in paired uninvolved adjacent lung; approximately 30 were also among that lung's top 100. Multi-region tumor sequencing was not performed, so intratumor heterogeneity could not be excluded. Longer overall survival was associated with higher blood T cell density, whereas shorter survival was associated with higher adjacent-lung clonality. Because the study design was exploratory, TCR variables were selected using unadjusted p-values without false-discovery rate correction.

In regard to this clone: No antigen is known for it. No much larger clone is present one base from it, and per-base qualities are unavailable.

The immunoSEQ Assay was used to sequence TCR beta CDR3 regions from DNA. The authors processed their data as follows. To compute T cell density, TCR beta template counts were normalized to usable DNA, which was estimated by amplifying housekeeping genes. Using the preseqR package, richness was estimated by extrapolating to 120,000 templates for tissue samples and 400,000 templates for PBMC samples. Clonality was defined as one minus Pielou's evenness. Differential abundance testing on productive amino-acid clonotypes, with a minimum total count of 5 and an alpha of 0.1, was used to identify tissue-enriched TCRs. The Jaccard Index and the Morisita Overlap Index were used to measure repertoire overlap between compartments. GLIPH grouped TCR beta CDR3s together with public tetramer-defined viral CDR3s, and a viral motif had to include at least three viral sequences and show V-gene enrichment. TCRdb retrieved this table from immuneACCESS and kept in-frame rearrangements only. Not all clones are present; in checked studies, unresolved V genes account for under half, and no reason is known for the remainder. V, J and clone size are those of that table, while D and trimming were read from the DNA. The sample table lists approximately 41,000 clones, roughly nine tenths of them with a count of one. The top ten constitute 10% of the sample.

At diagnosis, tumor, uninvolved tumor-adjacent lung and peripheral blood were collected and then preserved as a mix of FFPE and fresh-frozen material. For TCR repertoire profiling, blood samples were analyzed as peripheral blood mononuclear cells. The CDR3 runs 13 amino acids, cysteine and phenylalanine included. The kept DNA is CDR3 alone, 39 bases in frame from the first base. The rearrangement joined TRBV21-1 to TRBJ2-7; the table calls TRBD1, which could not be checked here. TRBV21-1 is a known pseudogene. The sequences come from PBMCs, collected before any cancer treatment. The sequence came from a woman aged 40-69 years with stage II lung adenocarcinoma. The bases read TGTGCCAGAAGACAGGGGGTGAAGTACGAGCAGTACTTC. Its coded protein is CARRQGVKYEQYF.